This entry lists 25 T cell receptor beta chains sequenced from one sample in a study of T-cell memory formation after mild COVID-19. In TCRdb, the 5' RACE reads were re-called with MiXCR into one record per CDR3 protein. The data hold roughly 28,000 distinct CDR3 sequences, with 10% to 15% observed a single time. The sequencing sample was made of PBMCs or a T cell subset sorted from them (not recorded which). Receptor source: an adult woman who had mild COVID-19 (a few samples of this study predate the infection). Cell type and time point are not known.

This clonotype came up many times. The chain employs TRBV7-9 and TRBJ2-7, with D perhaps matching TRBD1 (6 bases). Germline V gene data show CDR1 as SEHNR and CDR2 as FQNEAQ (reference sequence). The CDR3 totals 14 residues. Trimming removed 5 bases from V and 3 bases from J, with 14 bases in between. CDR3 sequence (DNA): TGTGCCAGCAGCCGACTGGGGACAAACTACGAGCAGTACTTC. Translated: CASSRLGTNYEQYF.

This clonotype was recorded at least ten times. The CDR3 is CASSLGRGTGSNSPLHF. CDR3 in DNA: TGTGCCAGCAGCTTGGGGAGAGGGACAGGTTCTAATTCACCCCTCCACTTT. The gene calls are TRBV7-2 and TRBJ1-6, with 8 bases lining up with TRBD1. Germline V CDR1 and CDR2: SGHTA, FQGNSA. The CDR3 length is 17 residues. Trimming at V came to 3 bases and at J to 6 bases, leaving 10 bases not matched to a gene.

This clonotype was seen many times. The chain has TRBV3-1 and TRBJ2-1, with TRBD2 identical over 16 bases. This CDR3 region has 18 residues. Trimming at V came to 1 base and at J to 4 bases, leaving 4 bases not matched to a gene. CDR1 and CDR2 from the germline V gene are LGHDT and YNNKEL (reference sequence). This CDR3 is CASSQVGLAGGKYNEQFF. CDR3 DNA sequence: TGTGCCAGCAGCCAAGTGGGACTAGCGGGAGGGAAATACAATGAGCAGTTCTTC.

This clonotype was picked up many times. This chain connects TRBV4-1 to TRBJ2-1, with unresolved D. Trimming took 3 bases from V and 1 from J, leaving 13 bases between them. CDR3 length: 16 amino acids. In germline, CDR1 is MGHRA, CDR2 YSYEKL. CDR3 region: CASSQLDILSYNEQFF. CDR3 DNA sequence: TGCGCCAGCAGCCAGCTCGACATCCTGTCCTACAATGAGCAGTTCTTC.

This clonotype was seen many times. The chain links TRBV7-6 to TRBJ2-2, with a weak D call TRBD2 (5 bases). There are 17 residues in the CDR3. Trimming took off 5 bases at V and 5 bases at J, with 21 bases between the two ends. Germline CDR1 SGHVS, CDR2 FNYEAQ. The CDR3: CASSADPGLGRTGELFF. The DNA of the CDR3 is TGTGCCAGCAGCGCAGACCCAGGACTGGGTCGAACCGGGGAGCTGTTTTTT.

This clonotype was detected ten times or more. The chain has TRBV7-6 and TRBJ2-2; TRBD2 aligns across 12 bases. CDR3 length equals 19 residues. CDR1 and CDR2 (germline): SGHVS, FNYEAQ. V trimming: 5 bases; J trimming: 6 bases; junction bases outside the gene matches: 16. The DNA of the CDR3 is TGTGCCAGCAGCCTACAACTAGCGGGGGGCCCCGTAGTCGCCGGGGAGCTGTTTTTT. Amino acids: CASSLQLAGGPVVAGELFF.

This clonotype was found many times. V and J are TRBV5-4 and TRBJ1-1, with a weak D call TRBD1 (5 bases). V lost 2 bases to trimming and J lost 0 bases, with 8 bases between them. CDR1 and CDR2 from the germline V gene are SGHNT and YYREEE (reference sequence). The CDR3 is 14 amino acids. The CDR3 DNA reads as TGTGCCAGCAGCTTAGACAGCCTGAACACTGAAGCTTTCTTT. This sequence encodes CASSLDSLNTEAFF.

There are many counts of this clonotype. The rearrangement uses TRBV4-1 and TRBJ2-5; 10 nucleotides agree with TRBD2. There are 17 residues in the CDR3. Germline-derived CDR1 and CDR2 are MGHRA and YSYEKL. V trimming: 1 base; J trimming: 5 bases; junction bases outside the gene matches: 10. The CDR3 nucleotides are TGCGCCAGCAGCCAAGTAGCGGGGGGCCGGGGAGGGGAGACCCAGTACTTC. This sequence encodes CASSQVAGGRGGETQYF.

In its sample, this clonotype is medium-sized. The chain employs TRBV5-1 and TRBJ1-1, with D possibly matching TRBD1 (6 bases). Germline assignment: CDR1 SGHRS and CDR2 YFSETQ. The CDR3 is 18 amino acids. V lost 2 bases to trimming and J lost 0 bases, with 20 bases between them. The CDR3 DNA follows: TGCGCCAGCAGCTTTCGGGGGCCAGAACCGACCTTGAACACTGAAGCTTTCTTT. Protein: CASSFRGPEPTLNTEAFF.

At least ten counts were recorded for this clonotype. Written as DNA, the CDR3 is TGTGCCAGCAGTTACGAGCAGTACTTC. Its protein product is CASSYEQYF. V is TRBV6-2 or TRBV6-3 and J is TRBJ2-7; D unclear. Looked up from germline, CDR1 is MNHEY and CDR2 is SVGEGT. V gave up 2 bases and J gave up 7 bases, with 0 bases separating them. The CDR3 totals 9 residues.

This clonotype was seen repeatedly, ten times or more. This rearrangement joins TRBV20-1 to TRBJ2-5; 9 bases fit TRBD1. After removal of 3 bases from V and 3 bases from J, the junction contained 8 bases not matched to a gene. Looked up from germline, CDR1 is DFQATT and CDR2 is SNEGSKA (reference sequence). The CDR3 is 15 amino acids. The chain's CDR3 is CSARGDRDQKETQYF. The CDR3 DNA reads as TGCAGTGCTAGGGGGGACAGGGATCAGAAAGAGACCCAGTACTTC.

This clonotype was seen ten or more times. This chain links TRBV12-3 or TRBV12-4 with TRBJ2-3, with unresolved D. The CDR3 has 17 amino acids. The germline V and J ends were trimmed by 5 bases and 5 bases, with 23 bases remaining between them. The CDR3 reads CASSRPGSSKGRDTQYF. As DNA, the CDR3 is TGTGCCAGCAGTCGTCCTGGGTCCTCCAAAGGTAGAGATACGCAGTATTTT.

At least ten counts were recorded for this clonotype. V is TRBV12-3 or TRBV12-4 and J is TRBJ2-2; 8 nucleotides match TRBD1. The V segment lost 5 bases and the J segment 2 bases; nucleotides outside the gene matches: 7. The CDR3 covers 16 residues. CDR3 protein: CASSDVGTGNTGELFF. In nucleotides, the CDR3 is TGTGCCAGCAGTGATGTCGGGACAGGCAACACCGGGGAGCTGTTTTTT.

This clonotype occurred many times. The gene calls are TRBV30 and TRBJ2-3; possibly TRBD2 for D (5 bases). CDR1 is GTSNPN, CDR2 SVGIG, per germline (reference sequence). The CDR3 totals 13 residues. V lost 4 bases to trimming and J lost 3 bases, with 11 bases between them. CDR3 coding DNA: TGTGCCTGGACACTAGGTTGGACAGATACGCAGTATTTT. It encodes CAWTLGWTDTQYF.

The rearrangement links TRBV19 to TRBJ2-1; D might be TRBD1 or TRBD2, each matching 5 bases. Germline V lookup: CDR1 LNHDA, CDR2 SQIVND (reference sequence). The CDR3 covers 16 residues. V was pared by 7 bases and J by 4 bases, with 20 bases between. CDR3 sequence reads: CASTKYDSGPYNEQFF. In nucleotides, the CDR3 is TGTGCCAGTACTAAGTATGACAGCGGCCCTTACAATGAGCAGTTCTTC.

The CDR3 protein is CASSQRNRGPYGYTF. CDR3 in DNA: TGCGCCAGCAGCCAAAGAAACAGGGGCCCGTATGGCTACACCTTC. The chain joins TRBV4-3 to TRBJ1-2; TRBD1 agrees at 7 bases. This CDR3 is 15 amino acids long. The J segment lost 5 bases and the V segment lost 2 bases, leaving 8 bases of the junction unmatched. The germline gives CDR1 LGHNA, CDR2 YSLEER.

This clonotype was observed a few times. V gene TRBV19 combines with J gene TRBJ1-1; 8 positions match TRBD1. J lost 4 bases, V lost 6 bases, and 4 bases had no gene match. The CDR3 consists of 13 residues. In germline, CDR1 is LNHDA, CDR2 SQIVND (reference sequence). CDR3 in amino acids: CASRGQVVTEAFF. In nucleotides, the CDR3 is TGTGCCAGTAGGGGACAGGTCGTCACTGAAGCTTTCTTT.

This clonotype was detected ten times or more. The V gene is TRBV7-2, the J gene TRBJ2-6, with 8 bases aligning to TRBD1. The V segment lost 5 bases and the J segment 3 bases; nucleotides outside the gene matches: 9. Per germline, CDR1 SGHTA and CDR2 FQGNSA. The CDR3 runs 17 residues. CDR3 sequence reads: CASSLSGTGNGANVLTF. The CDR3 DNA follows: TGTGCCAGCAGCCTCTCCGGGACAGGCAATGGGGCCAACGTCCTGACTTTC. Full variable domain (remainder filled in from reference TRBV7-2 and TRBJ2-6): GAGVSQSPSNKVTEKGKDVELRCDPISGHTALYWYRQSLGQGLEFLIYFQGNSAPDKSGLPSDRFSAERTGGSVSTLTIQRTQQEDSAVYLCASSLSGTGNGANVLTFGAGSRLTVL.

This clonotype came up many times. V gene TRBV6-6 combines with J gene TRBJ2-3; D could derive from TRBD1 or TRBD2 (5 bases each). Trimming removed 6 bases at V and 2 bases at J, with 12 bases between. Germline CDR1 MNHNY, CDR2 SVGAGI (reference sequence). The CDR3 covers 14 residues. The CDR3 nucleotides are TGTGCCAGCAGATCCGAGGGGAACACAGATACGCAGTATTTT. Protein sequence: CASRSEGNTDTQYF.

In its sample, this clonotype was seen many times. The chain couples TRBV7-9 to TRBJ1-2, with a possible D match to TRBD1 (6 bases). There are 15 residues in the CDR3. Trimming removed 0 bases at V and 6 bases at J, with 14 bases between. Germline-derived CDR1 and CDR2 are SEHNR and FQNEAQ (reference sequence). The CDR3 DNA sequence: TGTGCCAGCAGCTTAGCAGGGGGGGTAACTGATGGCTACACCTTC. Translation gives CASSLAGGVTDGYTF.

This clonotype has at least ten counts. The genes are TRBV3-1 and TRBJ2-2; D might be TRBD1 or TRBD2, each matching 5 bases. Germline-derived CDR1 and CDR2 are LGHDT and YNNKEL (reference sequence). Trimming took 0 bases from V and 1 from J, leaving 18 bases between them. The CDR3 runs 19 residues. The CDR3 loop reads CASSQDLAGTWGNTGELFF. CDR3 coding DNA: TGTGCCAGCAGCCAAGATCTGGCCGGGACCTGGGGGAACACCGGGGAGCTGTTTTTT.

This clonotype has a count of ten or more. The rearrangement joins TRBV9 to TRBJ2-2; perhaps TRBD1 as D (5 bases). The CDR3 has 16 amino acids. Germline lookup yields CDR1 SGDLS and CDR2 YYNGEE. V lost 0 bases to trimming and J lost 2 bases, with 11 bases between them. CDR3 nucleotide sequence: TGTGCCAGCAGCGTAGGTTTAGGACATAACACCGGGGAGCTGTTTTTT. This gives the protein CASSVGLGHNTGELFF.

This clonotype appeared many times. The chain carries TRBV15 and TRBJ2-7; no definite D call. The CDR3 totals 13 residues. Germline lookup yields CDR1 LNHNV and CDR2 YYDKDF (reference sequence). V was shortened by 3 bases and J by 6 bases, with 12 bases between the two germline ends. CDR3 region: CATSSGVLGEQYF. CDR3 nucleotides: TGTGCCACCAGCAGTGGGGTGCTGGGCGAGCAGTACTTC.

This clonotype has at least ten counts. V usage is TRBV12-3 or TRBV12-4 and J usage is TRBJ2-7; 8 bases match TRBD2. The junction had 22 bases not matched to a gene; V was cut back by 6 bases and J by 3 bases. The CDR3 has 19 residues. CDR3 sequence reads: CASSNPRAGALGSLYEQYF. The CDR3 nucleotides read TGTGCCAGCAGCAACCCCCGAGCGGGGGCGCTCGGGTCTCTCTACGAGCAGTACTTC.

This clonotype was counted at least ten times. The genes are TRBV18 and TRBJ2-5; D is possibly TRBD2 (6 bases). The CDR3 loop spans 14 amino acids. Germline CDR1 is KGHSH and CDR2 is LQKENI. Trimming cost V 1 base and J 2 bases, with 8 bases left between them. The CDR3 nucleotides read TGTGCCAGCTCACCACTCGGGACTCAAGAGACCCAGTACTTC. This codes for CASSPLGTQETQYF.